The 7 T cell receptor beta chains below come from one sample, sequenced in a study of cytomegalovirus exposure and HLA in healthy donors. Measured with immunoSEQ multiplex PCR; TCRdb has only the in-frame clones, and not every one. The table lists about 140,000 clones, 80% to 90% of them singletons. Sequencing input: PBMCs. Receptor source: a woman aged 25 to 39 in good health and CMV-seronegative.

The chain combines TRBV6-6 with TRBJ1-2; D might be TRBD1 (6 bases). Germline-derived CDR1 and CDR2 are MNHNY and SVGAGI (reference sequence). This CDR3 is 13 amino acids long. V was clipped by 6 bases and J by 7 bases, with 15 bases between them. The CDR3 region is CASRSQGSSGYTF. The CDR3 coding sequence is TGTGCCAGCAGGTCACAGGGATCGAGTGGCTACACCTTC.

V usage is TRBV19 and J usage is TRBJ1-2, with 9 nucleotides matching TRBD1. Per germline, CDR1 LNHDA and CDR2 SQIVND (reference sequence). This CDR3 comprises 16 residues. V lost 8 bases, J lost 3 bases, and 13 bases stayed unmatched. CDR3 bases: TGTGCCAGTTCTCAACCGGGACAGGGTCTCGACTATGGCTACACCTTC. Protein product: CASSQPGQGLDYGYTF.

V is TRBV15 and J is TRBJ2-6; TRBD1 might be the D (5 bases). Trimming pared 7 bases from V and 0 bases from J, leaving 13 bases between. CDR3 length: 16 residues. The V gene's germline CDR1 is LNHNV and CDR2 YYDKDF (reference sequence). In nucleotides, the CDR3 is TGTGCCACCAATCCAGGGATAGACTCTGGGGCCAACGTCCTGACTTTC. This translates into CATNPGIDSGANVLTF. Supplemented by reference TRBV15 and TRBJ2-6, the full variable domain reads DAMVIQNPRYQVTQFGKPVTLSCSQTLNHNVMYWYQQKSSQAPKLLFHYYDKDFNNEADTPDNFQSRRPNTSFCFLDIRSPGLGDTAMYLCATNPGIDSGANVLTFGAGSRLTVL.

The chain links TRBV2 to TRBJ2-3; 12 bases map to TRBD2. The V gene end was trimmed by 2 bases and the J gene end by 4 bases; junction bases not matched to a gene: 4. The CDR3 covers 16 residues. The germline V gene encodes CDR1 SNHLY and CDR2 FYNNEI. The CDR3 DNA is TGTGCCAGCAGTGAAAGGACTAGCGGGATGTCAGATACGCAGTATTTT. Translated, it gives CASSERTSGMSDTQYF.

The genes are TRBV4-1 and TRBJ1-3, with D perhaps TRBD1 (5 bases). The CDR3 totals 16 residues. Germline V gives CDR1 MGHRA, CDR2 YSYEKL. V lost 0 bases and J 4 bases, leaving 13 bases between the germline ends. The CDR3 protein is CASSQDRAAGGNTIYF. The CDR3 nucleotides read TGCGCCAGCAGCCAAGACAGGGCGGCCGGGGGAAACACCATATATTTT.

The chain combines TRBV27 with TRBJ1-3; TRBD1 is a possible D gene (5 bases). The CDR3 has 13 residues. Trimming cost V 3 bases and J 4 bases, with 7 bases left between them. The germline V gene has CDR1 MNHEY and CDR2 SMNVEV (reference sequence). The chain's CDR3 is CASSLTAGNTIYF. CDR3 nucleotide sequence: TGTGCCAGCAGTTTGACAGCCGGAAACACCATATATTTT.

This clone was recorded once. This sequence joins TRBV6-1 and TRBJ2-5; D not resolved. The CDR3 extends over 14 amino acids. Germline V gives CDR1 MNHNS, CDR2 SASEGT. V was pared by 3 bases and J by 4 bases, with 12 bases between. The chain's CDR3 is CASSEPRERETQYF. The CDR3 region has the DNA TGTGCCAGCAGTGAGCCCCGAGAGAGAGAGACCCAGTACTTC.